Listed here is a single T cell receptor beta chain. The antigen it recognizes is unknown. The record has no base qualities; no much larger clone is one base away. The entry originates in a study of cytomegalovirus exposure and HLA in healthy donors (dated by TCRdb to about 2017). Some background on the complete study: According to an earlier analysis of several hundred of the donors, roughly 180 million T cells yielded 100 million or so unique TCR beta sequences and approximately 300 Gb of sequence data. Rather than drawing on any new phenotypic data, the later analysis identified candidate immune exposures from TCR beta sequences and the way those sequences occurred across donors. The study used immunosequencing to profile the T cell repertoires of approximately 650 subjects and linked those repertoires to cytomegalovirus serostatus. Every discovery cohort repertoire had been produced on one sequencing platform. Roughly 300 gigabases of sequencing data and 70 million to 100 million unique TCR sequences made up an early release that covered over 550 HLA-typed donors. Donor age, sex, ethnicity and CMV serostatus were compiled together with the repertoire data. Among the roughly 390 genotyped donors, approximately 81% belonged to the genetic ancestry cluster associated with self-reported Caucasian donors. In an earlier analysis of about 590 of the donors, high-throughput TCR beta sequencing was used to judge whether each TCR beta V gene segment behaved as functional or pseudogenic. Besides the first cohort of 666 subjects, a separate validation cohort made up of 90 to 150 different subjects was used. To study patterns of TCR occurrence, a later analysis re-analyzed previously published TCR beta repertoires from 600 to 750 donors and added high-resolution HLA genotyping. On average, around 230,000 unique TCR beta nucleotide sequences were sequenced per donor among several hundred genotyped donors of the cohort, with 15% to 20% of those sequences being non-productive. The study aimed to test whether cataloging public T cell receptors could reveal signatures of past pathogen exposure. Roughly 5 DR-DQ haplotypes were handled as single units for association and clustering because linkage in the cohort was strong. In a later genetic analysis, genome-wide SNP genotypes for about 55% of the roughly 700 donors were used, and that subset was treated as a discovery cohort. To predict cytomegalovirus infection status, the study combined high-throughput TCR immunosequencing, statistical association of individual TCRs with disease status, and machine learning. The number of donors typed differed by locus, with 629-630 for A, B, C, DRB1 and DQB1, around 500 for DQA1, 600 to 610 for DPA1, and some 440 for DPB1. Class I and class II HLA loci were covered by the typing at four-digit resolution.

Libraries were prepared through the immunoSEQ multiplex PCR assay. The multiplex PCR relied on a mix of 60 forward primers for TCR Vbeta segments and 13 reverse primers for TCR Jbeta segments. The CDR3 region of rearranged TCR beta genes was amplified from genomic DNA by a multiplex PCR assay. On the Illumina HiSeq System, the amplified TCR beta libraries were sequenced as 87-base-pair reads. The source study handled its data this way. In a later analysis, about 80 million unique TCR beta chains were counted across the approximately 640 repertoires, and roughly 10 million of these chains were shared by at least two donors. Raw reads were error-corrected and collapsed into unique sequences by a nearest-neighbor algorithm in which closely related sequences were merged to remove PCR and sequencing errors. V, D and J gene segments were assigned by aligning CDR3 sequences to IMGT reference sequences. For a sequence to be retained, a match of at least six nucleotides to both a V gene segment and a J gene segment was required. Rearrangements were classified as productive when the CDR3 lacked stop codons and remained in frame with V and J, and all other rearrangements were classified as non-productive. CDR3 was defined by IMGT convention, running from the second conserved V-encoded cysteine to the conserved J-encoded phenylalanine. In an earlier analysis of approximately 500 of the donors, sequences lacking an unambiguous match to a single V gene segment were excluded. An earlier analysis of almost 600 of the donors classified V segments as functional when productive rearrangements were above 56.7% and as segregating when the standard deviation between donors was above 5%. A statistical classification framework was developed to diagnose cytomegalovirus status using the catalog of TCR beta chain sequences. A later analysis assigned V and J genes by comparing TCR nucleotide sequences with IMGT/GENE-DB human TR gene sequences. Using the TCRdist pipeline, a later analysis assigned CDR3 sequences along with most-parsimonious VDJ recombination scenarios. In a later analysis, each TCR beta chain was defined by its CDR3 amino acid sequence together with its V-gene family, and reads without a unique V-gene family were excluded. A later analysis removed 500 to 600 highly shared, low-generation-probability nucleotide sequences to deal with suspected cross-contamination and a sequencing artifact. For each public chain, a later analysis derived a clonal expansion index from normalized ranks of inferred template counts within each repertoire. A later analysis computed generation probabilities with a VDJ recombination model fitted to out-of-frame rearrangements, and checked the results against IGoR. A later analysis scored TCR-TCR, TCR-HLA and TCR-CMV co-occurrence with hypergeometric tests, applying a repertoire-size bias correction to TCR pairs. A later analysis estimated false discovery rates by permuting HLA or CMV assignments 20 times. In a later analysis, co-occurring TCRs were grouped using DBSCAN, with TCRdist sequence similarity added in when clustering inside HLA-allele-positive subsets. Repertoires with fewer than 30,000 or more than 120,000 public chains were left out of co-occurrence clustering, as were roughly five repertoires with anomalous nucleotide sharing. As stored in TCRdb, this immuneACCESS dataset retains in-frame rearrangements with V and J assigned. A fraction of the clones does not appear; measured against another copy, unresolved V genes explain less than half of the discrepancy, and the remainder lacks a known reason. The D gene and trimming were derived from the DNA, and the V and J assignments and clone size from that table. Recorded for this sample are approximately 190,000 clones; approximately 84% of them occurred a single time. The ten largest clones capture less than 6% of the sample.

The cohort comprised several hundred healthy bone marrow donors. At the time of sampling, every cohort member was nominally healthy, though immune exposures that went unrecorded were likely present. The donor tested CMV seropositive, placing the donor among the roughly 300 seropositive members of the cohort. A peripheral blood sample was collected from each donor, and TCR beta sequencing was performed on peripheral blood mononuclear cells. The Qiagen DNeasy Blood Extraction Kit was used to extract genomic DNA from the blood cell samples. For CDR1 and CDR2, the germline V gene lists SGHRS and YFSETQ. The CDR3 contains 14 residues, cysteine and phenylalanine counted. Kept here is only the CDR3 DNA, which spans 42 bases and is read in frame from base 1. The junction shows trimming of 2 bases on V and 2 bases on J, plus 11 bases between the germline ends. Overall results and qualifications from the work: The cohort was sequenced for TCR beta chains only, and without alpha or paired-chain data the features that could be detected were limited. Some IMGT-functional V segments, including TRBV6-2 and TRBV6-3, could not be distinguished by the 87-base-pair reads and were therefore excluded. In vitro tests confirmed that a few of the cytomegalovirus-associated TCR beta chains recognize cytomegalovirus antigens. An association between a missense DCLRE1C variant and V-gene and J-gene trimming of TCR beta chains was found in a later genetic analysis and replicated in an independent cohort. When HLA alleles, especially DR and DQ, strongly co-occurred, TCR associations were difficult to assign to individual alleles. Immune exposure information for the cohort was limited to CMV serostatus. The study listed approximately 160 TCR beta chains as associated with cytomegalovirus. A further reported finding was that TCR beta sequences accurately predicted the HLA-A and HLA-B alleles for most subjects in the first cohort. In a later analysis, TCR association rates were found to vary across HLA loci, with the most associated TCRs seen for DRB1 alleles and the fewest for HLA-C alleles. Correlated functional status among segregating V segments might reflect linkage disequilibrium, but an unknown experimental factor could not be ruled out. A later analysis reported that several top co-occurrence clusters appeared linked to parvovirus B19, influenza, CMV and Epstein-Barr virus. An earlier analysis of 587 of the donors showed that most TCR beta V segments appeared in productive rearrangements either about 90% or about 30% of the time, which broadly matched IMGT annotations. Compared with equally common non-associated chains, HLA-associated TCR beta chains in a later analysis were more clonally expanded and had lower generation probabilities. According to a later genetic analysis, donors in an Asian-associated ancestry cluster had fewer N-insertions in productive TCRs than the roughly 670-donor mean. Most CMV-associated TCR beta chains appeared to be HLA-restricted in a later analysis, and the HLA associations seemed to be driven largely by CMV exposure. The classifier was reported to diagnose cytomegalovirus status with high specificity and sensitivity in both the original and validation cohorts. It was suggested by the authors that the approach could potentially be generalized to other disease states and immunological phenotypes. The sequencing pipeline was judged likely to have produced a cluster of highly shared sequence variants as a technical artifact. The earlier analysis of a few hundred of the donors excluded some 15 rarely observed V segments, including chromosome 9 orphons, because counts were too low. Because some donors lacked HLA typing at each locus, the association tests relied only on the typed subset. The presence/absence analyses assumed that sequencing depth was roughly uniform across donors, and that assumption may not be true. Across donors, most TCR sequences were observed very rarely, whereas some public TCRs were present in many individuals. A later analysis associated roughly 17,000 TCR beta sequences with specific HLA alleles at a false discovery rate of 0.05.

Sequencing used PBMCs. This TCR came from a woman in her 30s in good health and CMV-seropositive. The receptor chain draws on TRBV5-1 and TRBJ2-7; a tentative D call is TRBD1 (7 bases match). CDR3 protein: CASSFGGTAYEQYF. At the DNA level, the sequence is TGCGCCAGCAGCTTCGGCGGGACAGCCTACGAGCAGTACTTC.